This TCR beta chain was retrieved from a study of blood T cell repertoires in COVID-19. Ages ranged from roughly 18 to 95 years, with residence in approximately 25 US areas. Exposed enrollees had met someone with a PCR-confirmed or clinician-diagnosed COVID-19 case at some point within the 2 weeks before study entry. After removal of 0 bases from V and 0 bases from J, the junction contained 3 bases not matched to a gene. The germline gives CDR1 SGDLS, CDR2 YYNGEE. The CDR3 runs 16 residues. Repertoires were generated with immunoSEQ multiplex PCR, while TCRdb's copy carries only in-frame clones and drops some. The table includes 350,000 to 500,000 clones, roughly 84% detected once.

This chain connects TRBV9 to TRBJ2-1; TRBD2 aligns across 7 bases. This receptor was identified in a young woman who had been exposed to COVID-19. The sample was PBMCs or T cells enriched from blood (not recorded which). The CDR3 DNA reads as TGTGCCAGCAGCGTAGGAGGGACTAACTCCTACAATGAGCAGTTCTTC. It yields the protein CASSVGGTNSYNEQFF. The full variable domain, in which reference TRBV9 and TRBJ2-1 provide the parts outside the CDR3, is DSGVTQTPKHLITATGQRVTLRCSPRSGDLSVYWYQQSLDQGLQFLIQYYNGEERAKGNILERFSAQQFPDLHSELNLSSLELGDSALYFCASSVGGTNSYNEQFFGPGTRLTVL.